One sample yielded the 12 T cell receptor beta chains listed below, sequenced in a study of tumor and adjacent non-tumor tissue in lung cancer. TCRbeta libraries were built with three rounds of nested PCR, modified from ARM-PCR. TCRdb independently ran MiXCR on the multiplex PCR reads; one entry per CDR3 protein. The data hold over 60,000 distinct CDR3 sequences, with 75% to 90% observed a single time. The template was RNA from unsorted bulk tissue. Material: lung tumor tissue. All receptors derive from a woman between 45 and 65 years old with non-small cell lung cancer.

As to this clonotype: As the CDR3 is not closed by the conserved phenylalanine or tryptophan, this likely results from a read error. The genes are TRBV20-1 and TRBJ2-1; D unresolved. Trimming removed 1 base at V and 5 bases at J, with 9 bases between. The CDR3 spans 13 residues. Looked up from germline, CDR1 is DFQATT and CDR2 is SNEGSKA (reference sequence). The CDR3 spells CSARGGIHNEQFL. The CDR3 DNA sequence: TGCAGTGCTAGAGGTGGGATCCACAATGAGCAGTTCCTC.

Worth noting for this clonotype: A read error may account for a junction end that differs from germline. The chain uses TRBV20-1 and TRBJ2-1; tentatively, D is TRBD1 (6 bases). CDR3 length: 14 amino acids. Germline values: CDR1 DFQATT, CDR2 SNEGSKA (reference sequence). The CDR3 sequence: CSVRIPGRPGERFF. CDR3 coding DNA: TGCAGTGTTAGGATCCCGGGACGGCCAGGGGAGCGGTTCTTC.

The count of this clonotype is one. The chain has TRBV20-1 and TRBJ2-7, with 10 bases that match TRBD2. The CDR3 runs to 14 residues. From germline, CDR1 is DFQATT and CDR2 SNEGSKA (reference sequence). Here the CDR3 reads CNVRTSGITYEQYF. In nucleotides, the CDR3 is TGCAATGTTCGGACTAGCGGAATAACCTACGAGCAGTACTTC.

The V gene is TRBV7-8, the J gene TRBJ2-7; 11 nucleotides line up with TRBD1. This CDR3 spans 15 amino acids. J lost 7 bases, V lost 2 bases, and 7 bases had no gene match. Per the germline V gene, CDR1 is SGHVS and CDR2 is FQNEAQ. In DNA, the CDR3 is TGTGCCAGCAGCTTATTAGGACAGGGGGCTGGTGAGCAGTACTTC. The encoded protein is CASSLLGQGAGEQYF.

As regards this clonotype: Sequence at one end of the junction differs from germline and may be a read error. This chain joins TRBV20-1 and TRBJ1-1, with TRBD1 as a possible D gene (5 bases). The CDR3 totals 13 residues. The germline V gene encodes CDR1 DFQATT and CDR2 SNEGSKA (reference sequence). CDR3 DNA sequence: TGCAGTGCTTATAGGGGTACGAACACTGGAGCTTTCTTT. Translation gives CSAYRGTNTGAFF.

About this clonotype: Here the CDR3 omits its conserved ending phenylalanine or tryptophan, so a read error is the likely source. Because the CDR3's place on the DNA is in doubt, the DNA is left out and the CDR3 is given as listed by TCRdb. V is TRBV4-3 and J is TRBJ2-1. The CDR3 numbers 15 amino acids, ends counted. CDR1 and CDR2 (germline): LGHNA, YSLEER. Here the CDR3 reads CASSQELVINNERFL.

This clonotype has just one count. A read error may produce the germline difference seen at one junction end. V gene TRBV5-6 combines with J gene TRBJ1-1; no clear D gene. CDR1 and CDR2 (germline): SGHDT, YYEEEE. The CDR3 is made up of 14 amino acids. CDR3 nucleotides: TGTGTCAGCAACTTGTCGTTGTCCAGGCGGGAAGCTTTCTTT. This translates into CVSNLSLSRREAFF.

The chain joins TRBV29-1 to TRBJ1-1; D is unresolved. CDR1 and CDR2 (germline): SQVTM, ANQGSEA. V shed 6 bases and J shed 1 base, with 12 bases lying between them. This CDR3 has 13 amino acids. CDR3 nucleotide sequence: TGCAGCGTCATCACGGGGTCGAACACTGAAGCTTTCTTT. It is translated as CSVITGSNTEAFF. Combining the CDR3 with reference TRBV29-1 and TRBJ1-1 gives the whole variable domain SAVISQKPSRDICQRGTSLTIQCQVDSQVTMMFWYRQQPGQSLTLIATANQGSEATYESGFVIDKFPISRPNLTFSTLTVSNMSPEDSSIYLCSVITGSNTEAFFGQGTRLTVV.

This chain links TRBV6-5 with TRBJ1-1; D is uncertain. CDR1 and CDR2 from the germline V gene are MNHEY and SVGAGI. This CDR3 spans 14 amino acids. CDR3 nucleotides: TGTGTTAGCACTCATGGAGTTACTAACACTGAAGCTTTCTTT. Translation gives CVSTHGVTNTEAFF.

The chain has TRBV20-1 and TRBJ2-7, with 7 bases that match TRBD2. CDR3 size: 17 residues. Germline V CDR1 and CDR2: DFQATT, SNEGSKA (reference sequence). V lost 4 bases and J lost 2; bases outside the gene matches: 17. This chain's CDR3 is CSATDNWEGPPTYEQYF. The CDR3 nucleotides are TGCAGTGCTACAGATAACTGGGAGGGTCCCCCGACCTACGAGCAGTACTTC.

A remark on this clonotype: One end of the junction is discordant with germline, which a read error may explain. This chain uses TRBV6-2 or TRBV6-3 with TRBJ2-7, with a weak D call TRBD2 (6 bases). Germline CDR1 MNHEY, CDR2 SVGEGT. The length of the CDR3 is 13 residues. CDR3: CASIYLGGREQYF. The CDR3 DNA reads as TGTGCCAGCATTTACCTAGGTGGGAGGGAGCAGTACTTC.

In the case of this clonotype: Its ends do not fully match the called genes, so a read error is possible. The chain combines TRBV28 with TRBJ2-3; D is uncertain. CDR3 length: 12 amino acids. Germline CDR1 reads MDHEN; CDR2 reads SYDVKM. The CDR3, as DNA: TGCGTCAGTAGTGTTTCCACAGATACGCAGTATTTT. It translates to CVSSVSTDTQYF.